This T cell receptor beta chain was sequenced for a study of blood T cell repertoires in COVID-19. Participants reported their clinical history, and cohort assignment relied on those reports. Sequencing was performed with immunoSEQ multiplex PCR; in TCRdb, only in-frame clones are kept and a portion is missing. The sample lists approximately 260,000 clones, around 86% occurring once. CDR1 is SNHLY and CDR2 is FYNNEI in the germline V gene. This CDR3 is 13 amino acids long. Trimming pared 8 bases from V and 2 bases from J, leaving 11 bases between. This TCR was recovered from a woman in her 40s with acute COVID-19. Specimen: PBMCs or T cells enriched from blood (not recorded which). V gene TRBV2 combines with J gene TRBJ2-3; D call uncertain. CDR3 in DNA: TGTGCCAGCGATACACAGAACACAGATACGCAGTATTTT. Amino acid sequence: CASDTQNTDTQYF.